The rows below give T cell receptor beta chains drawn from one sample of a study of T cells in Graves' hyperthyroidism and ophthalmopathy. Each CDR3 protein is one row after TCRdb ran MiXCR on the multiplex PCR reads. This sample carries 350,000 to 450,000 distinct CDR3 sequences, around an eighth of them seen once, and the ten largest clones take 25% to 30%. Material: blood. Receptor source: a man in his fifties with Graves' ophthalmopathy. The conserved cysteine and the conserved F or W are not part of the CDR3 here. Fields, in order: V gene, CDR3 protein.

V: TRBV7-6; CDR3: ASSLTGRGDNEQF
V: TRBV9; CDR3: ASSVGWTTTDTQY
V: TRBV15; CDR3: ATVQGRSLPNGYT
V: TRBV12-3/TRBV12-4; CDR3: ASSSRGLAANEQF
V: TRBV10-3; CDR3: AISGKDGSYEQY
V: TRBV30; CDR3: AWSERAGETQY
V: TRBV12-3/TRBV12-4; CDR3: ASSRVVGGRVYEQY
V: TRBV6-1; CDR3: ASRHTGATYNEQF
V: TRBV3-1; CDR3: ASSQVSPPPYEQY
V: TRBV11-2; CDR3: ASSLVGSPLH
V: TRBV30; CDR3: AWSVLGGAPISQY
V: TRBV6-1; CDR3: ASSEASGLTNTGELF
V: TRBV7-3; CDR3: ASSLNGGPGNTIY
V: TRBV5-1; CDR3: ASSLVAGSYQPQH
V: TRBV20-1; CDR3: SPSTGTSGTYEQY
V: TRBV25-1; CDR3: ASQQGGSSYNEQF